This T cell receptor (beta chain) was identified during a study of blood T cells in healthy people across ages. V dropped 6 bases and J dropped 0 bases, with 15 bases sitting between them. The germline CDR1 and CDR2 sequences are GTSNPN and SVGIG (reference sequence). The CDR3 totals 15 residues. Primed by a sample-barcoded 5' primer and a J-beta primer mix, a second PCR proceeded for roughly 7 to 11 cycles. TCRdb re-called the 5' RACE reads through MiXCR, storing one row per CDR3 protein. The data contain around 1.5 million distinct CDR3 sequences, roughly 40% of them singletons. The receptor was isolated from a woman in her late teens or twenties in good health. Sequencing was performed on blood. V usage is TRBV30 and J usage is TRBJ1-5; D remains unclear. In nucleotides, the CDR3 is TGTGCCTGTGGGGATGAACCGTATAGCAATCAGCCCCAGCATTTT. Translated, it gives CACGDEPYSNQPQHF.